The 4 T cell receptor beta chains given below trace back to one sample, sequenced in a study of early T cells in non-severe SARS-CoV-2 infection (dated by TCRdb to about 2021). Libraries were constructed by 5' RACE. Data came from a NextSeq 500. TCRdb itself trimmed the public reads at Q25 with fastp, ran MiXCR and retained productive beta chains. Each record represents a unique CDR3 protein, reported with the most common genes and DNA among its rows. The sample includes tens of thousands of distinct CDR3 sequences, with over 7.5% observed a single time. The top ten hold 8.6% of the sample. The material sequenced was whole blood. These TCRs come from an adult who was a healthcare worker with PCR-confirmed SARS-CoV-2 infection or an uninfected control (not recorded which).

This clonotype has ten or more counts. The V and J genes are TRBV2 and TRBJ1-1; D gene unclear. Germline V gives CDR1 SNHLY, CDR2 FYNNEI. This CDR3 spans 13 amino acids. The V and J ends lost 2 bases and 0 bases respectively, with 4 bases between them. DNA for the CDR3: TGTGCCAGCAGTGAACGGTTGAACACTGAAGCTTTCTTT. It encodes CASSERLNTEAFF.

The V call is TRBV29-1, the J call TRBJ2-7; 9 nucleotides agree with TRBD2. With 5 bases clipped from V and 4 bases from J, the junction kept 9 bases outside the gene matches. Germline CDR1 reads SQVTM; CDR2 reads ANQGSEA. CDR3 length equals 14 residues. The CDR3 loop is CSVSYSGSRYEQYF. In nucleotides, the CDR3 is TGCAGCGTTTCCTATAGCGGGAGCAGATACGAGCAGTACTTC.

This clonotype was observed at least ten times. CDR3 DNA sequence: TGTGCCAGCAGCTCACTAGCGGGAGGTCGGGCAGATACGCAGTATTTT. This translates into CASSSLAGGRADTQYF. The chain carries TRBV7-9 and TRBJ2-3, with 12 bases matching TRBD2. This CDR3 has 16 residues. The ends lost 4 bases at V and 4 bases at J; junction bases unmatched: 6. Germline V CDR1 and CDR2: SEHNR, FQNEAQ (reference sequence).

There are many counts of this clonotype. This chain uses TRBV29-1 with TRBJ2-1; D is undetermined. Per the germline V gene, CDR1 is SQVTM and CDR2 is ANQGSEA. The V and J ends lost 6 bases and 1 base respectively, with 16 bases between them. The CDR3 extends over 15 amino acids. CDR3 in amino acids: CSVPYRFRSYNEQFF. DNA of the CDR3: TGCAGCGTGCCCTACCGGTTTAGATCCTACAATGAGCAGTTCTTC.